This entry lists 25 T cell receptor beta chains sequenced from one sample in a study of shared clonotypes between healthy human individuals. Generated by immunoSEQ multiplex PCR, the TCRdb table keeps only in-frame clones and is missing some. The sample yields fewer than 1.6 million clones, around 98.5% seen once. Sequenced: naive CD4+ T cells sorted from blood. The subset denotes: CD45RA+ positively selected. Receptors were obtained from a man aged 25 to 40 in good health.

This CDR3 is CASSIGPGQPNTRQYF. CDR3 DNA sequence: TGTGCCAGCAGCATTGGACCGGGACAGCCTAATACGAGGCAGTACTTC. V and J are TRBV5-6 and TRBJ2-7; 7 bases map to TRBD1. The CDR3 loop spans 16 amino acids. Germline V gene sequence: CDR1 SGHDT, CDR2 YYEEEE. Germline trimming cut 4 bases from V and 9 bases from J; bases unmatched to any gene: 19.

CDR3 in amino acids: CATVQDREDTQYF. The CDR3 nucleotides read TGTGCCACCGTCCAGGACAGGGAGGATACGCAGTATTTT. The chain links TRBV18 to TRBJ2-3; 8 bases are shared with TRBD1. The CDR3 has 13 amino acids. V dropped 10 bases and J dropped 6; count of bases not matched to a gene: 9. CDR1 and CDR2 (germline): KGHSH, LQKENI.

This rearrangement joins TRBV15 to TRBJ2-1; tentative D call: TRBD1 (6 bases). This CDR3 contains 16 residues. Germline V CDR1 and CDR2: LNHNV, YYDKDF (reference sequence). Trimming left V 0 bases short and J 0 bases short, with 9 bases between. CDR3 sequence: CATSRDGGSSYNEQFF. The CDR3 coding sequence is TGTGCCACCAGCAGAGATGGGGGCAGCTCCTACAATGAGCAGTTCTTC.

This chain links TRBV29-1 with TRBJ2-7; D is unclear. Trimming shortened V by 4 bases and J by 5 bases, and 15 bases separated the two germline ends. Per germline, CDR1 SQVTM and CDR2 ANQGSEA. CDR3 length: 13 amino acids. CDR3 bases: TGCAGCGTTGGGTCCGTCTTGATAGACGAGCAGTACTTC. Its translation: CSVGSVLIDEQYF.

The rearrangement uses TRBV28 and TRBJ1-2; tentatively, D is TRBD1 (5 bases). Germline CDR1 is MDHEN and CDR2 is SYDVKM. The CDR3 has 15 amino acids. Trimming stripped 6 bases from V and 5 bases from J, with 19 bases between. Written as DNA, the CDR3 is TGTGCCAGCAGACTTTGGGGGGAGGGCAGTTATGGCTACACCTTC. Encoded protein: CASRLWGEGSYGYTF.

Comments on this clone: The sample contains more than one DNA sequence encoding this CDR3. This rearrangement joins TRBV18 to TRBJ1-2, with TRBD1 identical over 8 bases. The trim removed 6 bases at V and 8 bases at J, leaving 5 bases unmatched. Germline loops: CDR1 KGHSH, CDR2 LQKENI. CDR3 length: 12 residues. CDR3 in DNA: TGTGCCAGCTCCCTGGACAGGGACGGCTACACCTTC. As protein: CASSLDRDGYTF.

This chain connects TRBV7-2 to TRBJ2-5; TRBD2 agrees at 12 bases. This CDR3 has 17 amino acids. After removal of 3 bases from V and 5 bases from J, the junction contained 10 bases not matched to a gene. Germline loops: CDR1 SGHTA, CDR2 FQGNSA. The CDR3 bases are TGTGCCAGCAGCTTGGGCCTAGCGGGAGGGCCTAGCGAGACCCAGTACTTC. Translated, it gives CASSLGLAGGPSETQYF.

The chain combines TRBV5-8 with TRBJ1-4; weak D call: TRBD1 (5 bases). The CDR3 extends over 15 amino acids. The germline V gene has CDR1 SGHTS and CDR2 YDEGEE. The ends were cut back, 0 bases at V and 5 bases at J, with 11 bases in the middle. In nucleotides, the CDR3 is TGTGCCAGCAGCTTGGGCAGGGTAGGAAATGAAAAACTGTTTTTT. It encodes CASSLGRVGNEKLFF.

The CDR3 DNA follows: TGCGCCAGCAGCTCCCGACAGAAAGACCCAACTAATGAAAAACTGTTTTTT. Amino acids: CASSSRQKDPTNEKLFF. This chain uses TRBV5-1 with TRBJ1-4; weak D call: TRBD1 (5 bases). Per the germline V gene, CDR1 is SGHRS and CDR2 is YFSETQ. V was clipped by 3 bases and J by 0 bases, with 15 bases between them. The CDR3 is 17 amino acids.

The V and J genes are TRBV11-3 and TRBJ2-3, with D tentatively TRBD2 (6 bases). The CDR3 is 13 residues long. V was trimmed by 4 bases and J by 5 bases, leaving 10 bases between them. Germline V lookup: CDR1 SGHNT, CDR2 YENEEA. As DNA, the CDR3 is TGTGCCAGCAGCTCGTCAGCGGGAGATACGCAGTATTTT. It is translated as CASSSSAGDTQYF.

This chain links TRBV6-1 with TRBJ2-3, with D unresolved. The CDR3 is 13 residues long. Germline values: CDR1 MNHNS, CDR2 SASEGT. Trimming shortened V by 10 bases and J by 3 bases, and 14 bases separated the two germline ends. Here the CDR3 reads CATSTRQTDTQYF. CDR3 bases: TGTGCCACCTCGACAAGGCAGACAGATACGCAGTATTTT.

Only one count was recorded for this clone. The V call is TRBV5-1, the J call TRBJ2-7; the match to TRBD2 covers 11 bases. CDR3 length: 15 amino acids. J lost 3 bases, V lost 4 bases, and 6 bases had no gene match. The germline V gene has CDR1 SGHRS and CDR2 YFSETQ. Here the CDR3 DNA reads TGCGCCAGCAGCAAGGGACTAGCGGCAGACTACGAGCAGTACTTC. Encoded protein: CASSKGLAADYEQYF.

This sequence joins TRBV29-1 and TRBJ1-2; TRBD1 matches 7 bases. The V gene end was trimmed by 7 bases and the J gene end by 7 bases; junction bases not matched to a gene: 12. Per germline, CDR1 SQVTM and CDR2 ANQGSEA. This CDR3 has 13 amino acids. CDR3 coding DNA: TGCAGCGACGGAACCGGACAGGCGGCTGGCTACACCTTC. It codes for CSDGTGQAAGYTF.

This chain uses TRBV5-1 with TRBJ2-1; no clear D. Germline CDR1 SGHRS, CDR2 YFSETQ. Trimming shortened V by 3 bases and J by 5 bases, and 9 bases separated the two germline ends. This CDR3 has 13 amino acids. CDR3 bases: TGCGCCAGCAGCTCAAATGCGGACAATGAGCAGTTCTTC. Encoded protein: CASSSNADNEQFF.

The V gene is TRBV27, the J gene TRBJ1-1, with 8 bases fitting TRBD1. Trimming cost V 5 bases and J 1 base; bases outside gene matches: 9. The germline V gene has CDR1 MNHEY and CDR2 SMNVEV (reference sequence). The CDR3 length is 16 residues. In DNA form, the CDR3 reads TGTGCCAGCAGTCCCCGGACAGGGAGGACGAACACTGAAGCTTTCTTT. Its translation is CASSPRTGRTNTEAFF.

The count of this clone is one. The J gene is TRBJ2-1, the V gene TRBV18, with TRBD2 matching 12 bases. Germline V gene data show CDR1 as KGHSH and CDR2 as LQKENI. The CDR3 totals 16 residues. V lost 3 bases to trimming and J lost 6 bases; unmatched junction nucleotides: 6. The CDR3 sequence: CASSPPTSGRGNEQFF. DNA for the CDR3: TGTGCCAGCTCACCGCCGACTAGCGGGAGAGGCAATGAGCAGTTCTTC.

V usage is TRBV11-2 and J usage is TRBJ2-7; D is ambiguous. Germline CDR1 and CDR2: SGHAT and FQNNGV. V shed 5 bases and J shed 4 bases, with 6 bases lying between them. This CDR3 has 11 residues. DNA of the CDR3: TGTGCCAGCAGCCGCGTTTACGAGCAGTACTTC. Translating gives CASSRVYEQYF.

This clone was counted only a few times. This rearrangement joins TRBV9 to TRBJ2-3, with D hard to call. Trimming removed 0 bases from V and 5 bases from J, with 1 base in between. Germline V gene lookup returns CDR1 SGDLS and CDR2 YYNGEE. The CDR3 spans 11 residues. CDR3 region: CASSVEDTQYF. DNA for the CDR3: TGTGCCAGCAGCGTAGAAGATACGCAGTATTTT. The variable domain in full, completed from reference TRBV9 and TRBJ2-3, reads DSGVTQTPKHLITATGQRVTLRCSPRSGDLSVYWYQQSLDQGLQFLIQYYNGEERAKGNILERFSAQQFPDLHSELNLSSLELGDSALYFCASSVEDTQYFGPGTRLTVL.

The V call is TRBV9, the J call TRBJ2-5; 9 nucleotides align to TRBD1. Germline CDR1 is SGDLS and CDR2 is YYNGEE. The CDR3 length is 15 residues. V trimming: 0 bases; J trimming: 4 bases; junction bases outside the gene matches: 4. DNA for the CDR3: TGTGCCAGCAGCGTAGCTGGGACAGGGTTAGAGACCCAGTACTTC. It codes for CASSVAGTGLETQYF.

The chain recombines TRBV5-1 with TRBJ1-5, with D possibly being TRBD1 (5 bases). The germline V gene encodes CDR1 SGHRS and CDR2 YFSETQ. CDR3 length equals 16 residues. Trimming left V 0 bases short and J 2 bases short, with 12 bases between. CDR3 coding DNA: TGCGCCAGCAGCTTGGGGCCGGGGGTCGGCAATCAGCCCCAGCATTTT. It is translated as CASSLGPGVGNQPQHF.

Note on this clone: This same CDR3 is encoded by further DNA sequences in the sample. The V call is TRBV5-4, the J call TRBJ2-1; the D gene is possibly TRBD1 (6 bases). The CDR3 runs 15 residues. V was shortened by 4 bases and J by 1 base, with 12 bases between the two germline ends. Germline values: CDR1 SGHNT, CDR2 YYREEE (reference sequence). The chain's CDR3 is CASSPGTGSYNEQFF. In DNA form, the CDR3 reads TGTGCCAGCAGCCCGGGAACAGGGTCCTACAATGAGCAGTTCTTC.

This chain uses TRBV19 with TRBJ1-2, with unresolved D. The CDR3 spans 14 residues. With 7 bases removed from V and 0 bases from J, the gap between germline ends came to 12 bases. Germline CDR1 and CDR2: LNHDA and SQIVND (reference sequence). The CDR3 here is CASTISNPNYGYTF. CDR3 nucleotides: TGTGCCAGTACGATCAGTAATCCTAACTATGGCTACACCTTC.

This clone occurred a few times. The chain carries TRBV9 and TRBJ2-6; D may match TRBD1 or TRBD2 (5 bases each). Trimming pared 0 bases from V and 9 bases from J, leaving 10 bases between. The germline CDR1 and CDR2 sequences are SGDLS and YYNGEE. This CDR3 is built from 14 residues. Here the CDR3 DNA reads TGTGCCAGCAGCGTAGGGGGGTTTGGCAACGTCCTGACTTTC. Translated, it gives CASSVGGFGNVLTF.

CDR3 amino acids: CASSHGQGNQPQHF. The CDR3 DNA sequence: TGTGCCAGCAGCCACGGACAGGGTAATCAGCCCCAGCATTTT. The chain couples TRBV11-2 to TRBJ1-5; TRBD1 matches 8 bases. Germline trimming cut 5 bases from V and 4 bases from J; bases unmatched to any gene: 4. This CDR3 has 14 amino acids. Germline values: CDR1 SGHAT, CDR2 FQNNGV. The whole variable domain, remainder taken from reference TRBV11-2 and TRBJ1-5, is EAGVAQSPRYKIIEKRQSVAFWCNPISGHATLYWYQQILGQGPKLLIQFQNNGVVDDSQLPKDRFSAERLKGVDSTLKIQPAKLEDSAVYLCASSHGQGNQPQHFGDGTRLSIL.

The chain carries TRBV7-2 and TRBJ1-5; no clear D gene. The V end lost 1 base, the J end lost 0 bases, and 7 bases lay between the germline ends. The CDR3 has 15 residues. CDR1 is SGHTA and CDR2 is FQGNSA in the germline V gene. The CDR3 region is CASSLVVPSNQPQHF. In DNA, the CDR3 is TGTGCCAGCAGCTTAGTAGTTCCTAGCAATCAGCCCCAGCATTTT.